The rows below give T cell receptor beta chains drawn from one sample of a study of response to subunit inactivated influenza vaccine. TCRdb used MiXCR to reprocess the RT-PCR reads, holding one entry per CDR3 protein. This sample has about 310,000 distinct CDR3 sequences, with 21% found just once. Source: PBMCs from blood, taken less than 22 months after vaccination. These receptor sequences come from a man between 50 and 69 years old who received an inactivated influenza vaccine. The CDR3 runs from the conserved cysteine through the conserved F or W. Each record gives: V gene, D gene, J gene, clone size, CDR3 protein, CDR3 DNA. A D gene is named only where the DNA matches it firmly. Size is omitted from some rows. Given values are once, few, many or a class for expanded clones.

V: TRBV15
D: NA
J: TRBJ1-1
size: few
CDR3: CATSRDRKGGTEAFF
DNA: TGTGCCACCAGCAGAGATCGTAAGGGGGGCACTGAAGCTTTCTTT

V: TRBV4-3
D: TRBD2
J: TRBJ2-1
size: few
CDR3: CASSHSGRAFYNEQFF
DNA: TGCGCCAGCAGCCACAGCGGGAGGGCCTTCTACAATGAGCAGTTCTTC

V: TRBV15
D: TRBD2
J: TRBJ2-7
size: few
CDR3: CATSRAAGGNYEQYF
DNA: TGTGCCACCAGCAGAGCAGCGGGAGGAAACTACGAGCAGTACTTC

V: TRBV7-9
D: NA
J: TRBJ2-3
size: NA
CDR3: CASSIGSTDTQYF
DNA: TGTGCCAGCAGCATTGGGAGCACAGATACGCAGTATTTT

V: TRBV4-3
D: NA
J: TRBJ1-3
size: many
CDR3: CASSQDRGGRPGNTIYF
DNA: TGCGCCAGCAGCCAAGATCGGGGAGGGCGCCCTGGAAACACCATATATTTT

V: TRBV24-1
D: NA
J: TRBJ2-3
size: few
CDR3: CATSDLKVSTDTQYF
DNA: TGTGCCACCAGTGATTTGAAGGTTAGCACAGATACGCAGTATTTT

V: TRBV6-6
D: NA
J: TRBJ2-3
size: NA
CDR3: CASSYQAYTQYF
DNA: TGTGCCAGCAGTTATCAAGCGTATACGCAGTATTTT

V: TRBV20-1
D: NA
J: TRBJ2-7
size: NA
CDR3: CSGRDGGYEQYF
DNA: TGCAGTGGACGGGACGGCGGCTACGAGCAGTACTTC

V: TRBV7-9
D: NA
J: TRBJ2-1
size: NA
CDR3: CASSLGVREQFF
DNA: TGTGCCAGCAGCCTTGGAGTCCGTGAGCAGTTCTTC

V: TRBV20-1
D: NA
J: TRBJ2-3
size: NA
CDR3: CSARRPHPDTQYF
DNA: TGCAGTGCTAGGAGGCCTCACCCAGATACGCAGTATTTT

V: TRBV28
D: NA
J: TRBJ1-5
size: NA
CDR3: CASSSEQGVSNQPQHF
DNA: TGTGCCAGCAGTTCGGAACAGGGAGTGAGCAATCAGCCCCAGCATTTT

V: TRBV6-5
D: TRBD1
J: TRBJ1-1
size: NA
CDR3: CASSYLYRGRVGTEAFF
DNA: TGTGCCAGCAGTTACTTGTACAGGGGGCGAGTGGGCACTGAAGCTTTCTTT

V: TRBV9
D: NA
J: TRBJ1-4
size: NA
CDR3: CASSVATGFNEKLFF
DNA: TGTGCCAGCAGCGTAGCTACAGGCTTTAATGAAAAACTGTTTTTT

V: TRBV15
D: NA
J: TRBJ2-5
size: NA
CDR3: CATSRALNQLLKETQYF
DNA: TGTGCCACCAGCAGAGCCCTCAACCAGCTTTTGAAAGAGACCCAGTACTTC